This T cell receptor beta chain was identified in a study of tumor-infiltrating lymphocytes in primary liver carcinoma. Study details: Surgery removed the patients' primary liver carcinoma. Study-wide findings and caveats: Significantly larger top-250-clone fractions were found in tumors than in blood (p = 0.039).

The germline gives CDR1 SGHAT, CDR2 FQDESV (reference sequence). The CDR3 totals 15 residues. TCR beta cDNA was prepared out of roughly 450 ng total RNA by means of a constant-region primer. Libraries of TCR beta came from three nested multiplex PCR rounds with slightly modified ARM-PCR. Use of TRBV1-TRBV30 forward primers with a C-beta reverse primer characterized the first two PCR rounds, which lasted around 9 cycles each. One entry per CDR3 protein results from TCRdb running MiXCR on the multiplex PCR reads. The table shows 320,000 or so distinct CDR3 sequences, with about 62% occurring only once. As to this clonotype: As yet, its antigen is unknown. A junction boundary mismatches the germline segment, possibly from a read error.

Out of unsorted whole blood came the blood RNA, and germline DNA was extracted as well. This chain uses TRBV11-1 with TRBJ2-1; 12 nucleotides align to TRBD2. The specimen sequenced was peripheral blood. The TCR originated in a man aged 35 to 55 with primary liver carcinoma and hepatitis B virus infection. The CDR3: CASNLAGGPYNVQFF. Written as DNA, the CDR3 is TGTGCCAGCAACCTAGCGGGAGGGCCCTACAATGTGCAGTTCTTC.